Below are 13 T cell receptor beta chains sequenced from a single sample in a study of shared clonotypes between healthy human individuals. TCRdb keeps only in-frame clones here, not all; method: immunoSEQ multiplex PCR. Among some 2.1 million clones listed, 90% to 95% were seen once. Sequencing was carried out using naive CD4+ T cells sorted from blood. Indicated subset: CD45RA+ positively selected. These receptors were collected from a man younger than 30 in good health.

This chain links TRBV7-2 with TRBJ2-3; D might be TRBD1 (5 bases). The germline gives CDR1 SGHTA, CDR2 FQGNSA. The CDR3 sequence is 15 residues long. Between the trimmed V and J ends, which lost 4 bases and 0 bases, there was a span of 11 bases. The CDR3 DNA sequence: TGTGCCAGCAGCTCCAGGGCAGGCAGCACAGATACGCAGTATTTT. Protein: CASSSRAGSTDTQYF.

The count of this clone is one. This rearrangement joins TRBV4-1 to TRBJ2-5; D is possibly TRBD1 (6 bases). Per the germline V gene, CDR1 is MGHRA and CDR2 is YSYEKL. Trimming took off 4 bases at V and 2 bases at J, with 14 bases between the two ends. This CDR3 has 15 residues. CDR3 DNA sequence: TGCGCCAGCAGCCCGCTACAGGGTGCTCAAGAGACCCAGTACTTC. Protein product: CASSPLQGAQETQYF.

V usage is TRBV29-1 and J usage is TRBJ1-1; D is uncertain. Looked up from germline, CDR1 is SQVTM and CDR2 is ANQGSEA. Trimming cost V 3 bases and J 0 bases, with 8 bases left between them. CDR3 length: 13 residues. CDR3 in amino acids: CSVETMMNTEAFF. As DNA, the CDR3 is TGCAGCGTTGAGACAATGATGAACACTGAAGCTTTCTTT.

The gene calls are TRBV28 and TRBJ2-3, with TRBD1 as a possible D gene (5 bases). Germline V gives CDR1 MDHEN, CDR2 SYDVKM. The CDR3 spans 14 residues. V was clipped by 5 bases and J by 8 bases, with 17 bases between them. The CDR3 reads CASSPRAGISTQYF. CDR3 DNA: TGTGCCAGCAGTCCCCGGGCAGGGATTAGTACGCAGTATTTT.

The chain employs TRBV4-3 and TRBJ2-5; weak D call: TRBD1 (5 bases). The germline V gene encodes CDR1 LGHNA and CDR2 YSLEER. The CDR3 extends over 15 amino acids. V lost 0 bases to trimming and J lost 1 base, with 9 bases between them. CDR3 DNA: TGCGCCAGCAGCCAAGATAGGACAATCCAAGAGACCCAGTACTTC. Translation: CASSQDRTIQETQYF.

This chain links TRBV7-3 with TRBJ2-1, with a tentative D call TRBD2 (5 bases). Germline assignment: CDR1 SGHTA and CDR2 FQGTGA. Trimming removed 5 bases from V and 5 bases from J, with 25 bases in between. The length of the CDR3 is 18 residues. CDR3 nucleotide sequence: TGTGCCAGCAGCCTATGGACCCCCCCGGGATGGGCCCACAATGAGCAGTTCTTC. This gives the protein CASSLWTPPGWAHNEQFF. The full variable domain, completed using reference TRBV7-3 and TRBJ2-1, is GAGVSQTPSNKVTEKGKYVELRCDPISGHTALYWYRQSLGQGPEFLIYFQGTGAADDSGLPNDRFFAVRPEGSVSTLKIQRTERGDSAVYLCASSLWTPPGWAHNEQFFGPGTRLTVL.

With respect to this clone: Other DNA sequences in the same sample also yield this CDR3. The CDR3 protein is CASSVLAGNTDTQYF. The DNA of the CDR3 is TGTGCCAGCAGCGTACTAGCGGGCAACACAGATACGCAGTATTTT. The chain employs TRBV9 and TRBJ2-3; TRBD2 agrees at 8 bases. The germline CDR1 and CDR2 sequences are SGDLS and YYNGEE. V was clipped by 1 base and J by 2 bases; unmatched bases: 3. This CDR3 spans 15 amino acids.

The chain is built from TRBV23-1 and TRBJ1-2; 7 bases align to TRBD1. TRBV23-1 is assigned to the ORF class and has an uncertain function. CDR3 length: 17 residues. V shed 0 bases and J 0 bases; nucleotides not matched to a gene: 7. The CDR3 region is CASSQSSDDRANYGYTF. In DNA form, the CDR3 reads TGCGCCAGCAGTCAATCCAGCGATGACAGGGCTAACTATGGCTACACCTTC.

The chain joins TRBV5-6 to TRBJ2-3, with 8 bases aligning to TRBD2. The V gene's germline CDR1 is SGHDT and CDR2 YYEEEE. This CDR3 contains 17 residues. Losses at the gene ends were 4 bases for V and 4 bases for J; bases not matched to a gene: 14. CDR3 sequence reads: CASSPSRRAGVADTQYF. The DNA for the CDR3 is TGTGCCAGCAGCCCCAGCAGAAGAGCGGGAGTAGCAGATACGCAGTATTTT. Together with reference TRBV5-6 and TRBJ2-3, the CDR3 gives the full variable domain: DAGVTQSPTHLIKTRGQQVTLRCSPKSGHDTVSWYQQALGQGPQFIFQYYEEEERQRGNFPDRFSGHQFPNYSSELNVNALLLGDSALYLCASSPSRRAGVADTQYFGPGTRLTVL.

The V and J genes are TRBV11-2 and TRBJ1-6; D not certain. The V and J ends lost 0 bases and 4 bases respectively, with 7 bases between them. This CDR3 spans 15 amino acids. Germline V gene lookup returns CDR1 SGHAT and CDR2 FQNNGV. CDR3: CASSLDAAYNSPLHF. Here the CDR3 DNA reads TGTGCCAGCAGCTTAGACGCAGCTTATAATTCACCCCTCCACTTT.

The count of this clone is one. CDR3 sequence (DNA): TGTGCCAGCAGTTGGGGCGCCTTAGGACAGGGGGATTCACCCCTCCACTTT. This sequence encodes CASSWGALGQGDSPLHF. The genes are TRBV28 and TRBJ1-6; TRBD1 matches 10 bases. This CDR3 comprises 17 residues. V shed 4 bases, J shed 8 bases, and the junction held 11 bases outside the gene matches. Per the germline V gene, CDR1 is MDHEN and CDR2 is SYDVKM.

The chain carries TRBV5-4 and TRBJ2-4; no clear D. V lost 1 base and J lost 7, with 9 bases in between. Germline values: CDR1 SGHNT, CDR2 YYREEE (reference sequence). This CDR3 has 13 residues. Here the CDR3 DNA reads TGTGCCAGCAGCTTGCCGACACGGAACATTCAGTACTTC. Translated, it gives CASSLPTRNIQYF.

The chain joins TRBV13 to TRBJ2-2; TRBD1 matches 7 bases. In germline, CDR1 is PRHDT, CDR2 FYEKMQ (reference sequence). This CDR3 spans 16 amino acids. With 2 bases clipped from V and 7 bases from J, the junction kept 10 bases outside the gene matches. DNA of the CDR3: TGTGCCAGCAGCTTAAGTTACAGGGGAGAGGTCGGGGAGCTGTTTTTT. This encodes CASSLSYRGEVGELFF.